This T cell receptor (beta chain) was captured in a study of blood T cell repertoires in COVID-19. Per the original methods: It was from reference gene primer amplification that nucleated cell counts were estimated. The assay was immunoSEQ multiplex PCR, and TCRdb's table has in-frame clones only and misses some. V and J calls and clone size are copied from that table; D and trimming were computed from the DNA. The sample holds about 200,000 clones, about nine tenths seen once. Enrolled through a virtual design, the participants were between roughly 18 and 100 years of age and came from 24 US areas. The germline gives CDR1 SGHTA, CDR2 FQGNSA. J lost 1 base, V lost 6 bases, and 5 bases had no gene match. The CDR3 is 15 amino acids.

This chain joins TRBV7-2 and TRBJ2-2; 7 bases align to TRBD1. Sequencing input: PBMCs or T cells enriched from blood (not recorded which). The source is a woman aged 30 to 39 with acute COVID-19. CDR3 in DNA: TGTGCCAGCAGACAAACAGGGGTGAACACCGGGGAGCTGTTTTTT. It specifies CASRQTGVNTGELFF.